This T cell receptor (beta chain) was identified in a study of shared clonotypes between healthy human individuals. Assay: immunoSEQ multiplex PCR; the TCRdb copy retains only in-frame clones and omits some. The sample holds approximately 2,300,000 clones, 80% to 95% seen once. Germline V CDR1 and CDR2: GTSNPN, SVGIG (reference sequence). This CDR3 has 13 residues. Trimming shortened V by 0 bases and J by 5 bases, and 8 bases separated the two germline ends. The sequence came from a man younger than 35 in good health. Some clones in this sample may be carry-over from other donors' samples. The sequenced sample consisted of naive CD4+ T cells from PBMCs. Subset denoted: CD45RA+ positively selected. J is TRBJ2-1 and V is TRBV30; no definite D call. CDR3 in amino acids: CAWSVDRHNEQFF. The CDR3 nucleotides read TGTGCCTGGAGTGTCGACCGTCACAATGAGCAGTTCTTC.